The clone carrying this TCR beta chain was counted a single time. What it binds is not known. CDR1 is MGHRA, CDR2 YSYEKL, per germline. Trimming left V 3 bases short and J 4 bases short, with 15 bases between. The CDR3 contains 15 residues. The record originates from a study of T cell responses to AZD1222 COVID-19 vaccine. Assay used: immunoSEQ multiplex PCR; TCRdb lists only in-frame clones, some missing. This sample carries around 160,000 clones, about 91% of them seen once, and the ten largest clones take around 1%. Broader study findings: CD4 TCRs associated with vaccination spanned spike, dominating at 160-218 and 743-854.

The V gene is TRBV4-1, the J gene TRBJ1-2, with no clear D. This sample comprised peripheral blood, obtained 28 days after the second AZD1222 dose. The receptor was isolated from an adult who received the AZD1222 COVID-19 vaccine. The CDR3 sequence is CASSQYSSESYGYTF. The CDR3 DNA follows: TGCGCCAGCAGCCAGTATAGCAGCGAAAGCTATGGCTACACCTTC.